The 20 T cell receptor beta chains presented below share a single source sample, sequenced in a study of blood T cell repertoires in COVID-19. Measured with immunoSEQ multiplex PCR; TCRdb has only the in-frame clones, and not every one. The sample shows fewer than 250,000 clones, about nine tenths of them seen only once. What was sequenced was peripheral blood. All receptors derive from a man aged 70 or older with acute or convalescent COVID-19.

This rearrangement joins TRBV5-1 to TRBJ2-7; the D gene is possibly TRBD1 (6 bases). Germline values: CDR1 SGHRS, CDR2 YFSETQ. Trimming shortened V by 3 bases and J by 9 bases, and 22 bases separated the two germline ends. The CDR3 has 15 amino acids. For the CDR3, the DNA is TGCGCCAGCAGCTCGCAGGGACAAGACACCCAAGTGCAGTACTTC. Encoded protein: CASSSQGQDTQVQYF.

The V and J genes are TRBV6-5 and TRBJ1-1; 8 bases map to TRBD1. The trim removed 6 bases at V and 0 bases at J, leaving 3 bases unmatched. The V gene's germline CDR1 is MNHEY and CDR2 SVGAGI. The CDR3 runs 14 residues. Written as DNA, the CDR3 is TGTGCCAGCAGGGACAGGGCCATGAACACTGAAGCTTTCTTT. Translated, it gives CASRDRAMNTEAFF.

The CDR3 DNA reads TGTGCCAGCAGTCTGGAGACCAGCTCTGGAAACACCATATATTTT. The encoded protein is CASSLETSSGNTIYF. This sequence joins TRBV6-2 or TRBV6-3 and TRBJ1-3, with D unresolved. This CDR3 comprises 15 residues. V lost 5 bases, J lost 0 bases, and 11 bases lay in between. Germline V lookup: CDR1 MNHEY, CDR2 SVGEGT.

The V gene is TRBV5-1, the J gene TRBJ1-1; 7 bases match TRBD1. This CDR3 has 16 residues. V lost 4 bases to trimming and J lost 4 bases; unmatched junction nucleotides: 13. Germline lookup yields CDR1 SGHRS and CDR2 YFSETQ. DNA for the CDR3: TGCGCCAGCAGCCTGGGATGGGGTCAGGGGGGCACTGAAGCTTTCTTT. Its protein product is CASSLGWGQGGTEAFF.

The chain is built from TRBV7-8 and TRBJ2-7, with a weak D call TRBD2 (5 bases). This CDR3 is built from 14 residues. V was trimmed by 1 base and J by 2 bases, leaving 9 bases between them. Germline CDR1 SGHVS, CDR2 FQNEAQ. The CDR3 loop reads CASSLEVGTYEQYF. CDR3 sequence (DNA): TGTGCCAGCAGCTTAGAGGTCGGGACCTACGAGCAGTACTTC.

This clone came up many times. The V gene is TRBV5-1, the J gene TRBJ2-2, with TRBD2 identical over 8 bases. Germline CDR1 is SGHRS and CDR2 is YFSETQ. The ends lost 0 bases at V and 3 bases at J; junction bases unmatched: 4. The CDR3 runs to 16 residues. CDR3 sequence: CASSLGSGRDTGELFF. In DNA, the CDR3 is TGCGCCAGCAGCTTGGGGAGCGGGAGAGACACCGGGGAGCTGTTTTTT.

The rearrangement joins TRBV7-6 to TRBJ2-1; 9 positions match TRBD2. Looked up from germline, CDR1 is SGHVS and CDR2 is FNYEAQ. The V gene end was trimmed by 6 bases and the J gene end by 4 bases; junction bases not matched to a gene: 7. CDR3 size: 15 residues. In nucleotides, the CDR3 is TGTGCCAGCAGTCCCGGGACTAGCCTGTACAATGAGCAGTTCTTC. Its translation: CASSPGTSLYNEQFF.

With respect to this clone: A single base separates this from a much larger clone, so it may be a read error. This chain links TRBV12-3 or TRBV12-4 with TRBJ1-1; D is unclear. V was pared by 2 bases and J by 1 base, with 5 bases between. This CDR3 region has 13 residues. The CDR3 DNA reads as TGTGCCAGCAGTTTATCAGGGAACACTGAAGCTTTCTTT. Encoded protein: CASSLSGNTEAFF.

The J gene is TRBJ1-6, the V gene TRBV9; 8 bases agree with TRBD1. Per germline, CDR1 SGDLS and CDR2 YYNGEE. This CDR3 spans 15 amino acids. V was pared by 4 bases and J by 4 bases, with 4 bases of the junction left unmatched. CDR3: CASSTRTGYNSPLHF. Written as DNA, the CDR3 is TGTGCCAGCAGCACTAGGACAGGGTATAATTCACCCCTCCACTTT.

The V gene is TRBV28, the J gene TRBJ2-7; D uncertain. The length of the CDR3 is 15 residues. CDR1 is MDHEN, CDR2 SYDVKM, per germline. V was clipped by 1 base and J by 2 bases, with 12 bases between them. The CDR3 DNA reads TGTGCCAGCAGTTTATCACCTGGAGCTCCCTACGAGCAGTACTTC. Its translation: CASSLSPGAPYEQYF. The full variable domain, rest sourced from reference TRBV28 and TRBJ2-7, is DVKVTQSSRYLVKRTGEKVFLECVQDMDHENMFWYRQDPGLGLRLIYFSYDVKMKEKGDIPEGYSVSREKKERFSLILESASTNQTSMYLCASSLSPGAPYEQYFGPGTRLTVT.

This chain connects TRBV10-3 to TRBJ1-2; D may be TRBD1 (6 bases). The germline CDR1 and CDR2 sequences are ENHRY and SYGVKD. The V gene lost 4 bases and the J gene lost 6 bases, with 18 bases spanning the gap. This CDR3 contains 15 residues. The CDR3 coding sequence is TGTGCCATCAGTGGTGTGGGGGCGGAATCTCATGGCTACACCTTC. Protein sequence: CAISGVGAESHGYTF.

This chain uses TRBV30 with TRBJ2-1; 10 bases agree with TRBD2. With V trimmed by 2 bases and J by 5 bases, 6 bases remained unmatched. Germline CDR1 reads GTSNPN; CDR2 reads SVGIG (reference sequence). This CDR3 has 15 amino acids. CDR3 DNA sequence: TGTGCCTGGAGTACTCTAGCGGGAGCGCACAATGAGCAGTTCTTC. It is translated as CAWSTLAGAHNEQFF.

The rearrangement links TRBV24-1 to TRBJ2-5; 9 nucleotides agree with TRBD1. Looked up from germline, CDR1 is KGHDR and CDR2 is SFDVKD. The V gene end was trimmed by 5 bases and the J gene end by 5 bases; junction bases not matched to a gene: 5. The CDR3 loop spans 14 amino acids. CDR3 bases: TGTGCCACCAGTGCACAGGGGGCTTTGGAGACCCAGTACTTC. It codes for CATSAQGALETQYF.

This clone was observed a handful of times. The chain links TRBV18 to TRBJ2-7; TRBD2 matches at 9 bases. In germline, CDR1 is KGHSH, CDR2 LQKENI. Trimming at V came to 4 bases and at J to 5 bases, leaving 3 bases not matched to a gene. This CDR3 has 13 residues. This chain's CDR3 is CASSLREGHEQYF. CDR3 DNA sequence: TGTGCCAGCTCACTGCGGGAGGGCCACGAGCAGTACTTC.

This clone showed up just a few times. This chain connects TRBV6-5 to TRBJ2-1, with 11 bases that match TRBD2. V gave up 6 bases and J gave up 6 bases; unmatched junction bases: 7. CDR1 is MNHEY and CDR2 is SVGAGI in the germline V gene. The CDR3 is made up of 15 amino acids. CDR3 nucleotide sequence: TGTGCCAGCAGGATACTAGCGGGAGACTTCAATGAGCAGTTCTTC. Amino acids: CASRILAGDFNEQFF.

This clone was found once. V is TRBV13 and J is TRBJ2-4, with a weak D call TRBD1 (5 bases). CDR1 is PRHDT and CDR2 is FYEKMQ in the germline V gene (reference sequence). The CDR3 is 13 amino acids. V lost 2 bases, J lost 6 bases, and 8 bases lay in between. The CDR3 loop reads CASSLRQTNIQYF. Written as DNA, the CDR3 is TGTGCCAGCAGCTTAAGACAGACAAACATTCAGTACTTC. The whole variable domain, filled in from reference TRBV13 and TRBJ2-4, reads AAGVIQSPRHLIKEKRETATLKCYPIPRHDTVYWYQQGPGQDPQFLISFYEKMQSDKGSIPDRFSAQQFSDYHSELNMSSLELGDSALYFCASSLRQTNIQYFGAGTRLSVL.

The chain combines TRBV5-1 with TRBJ2-5; D perhaps matches TRBD2 (5 bases). This CDR3 spans 16 amino acids. Germline V gene data show CDR1 as SGHRS and CDR2 as YFSETQ. Trimming removed 0 bases at V and 1 base at J, with 13 bases between. This CDR3 is CASSLGPAEGQETQYF. In DNA, the CDR3 is TGCGCCAGCAGCTTGGGTCCGGCAGAGGGCCAAGAGACCCAGTACTTC.

V gene TRBV10-3 combines with J gene TRBJ1-2, with D possibly being TRBD1 (6 bases). Germline V CDR1 and CDR2: ENHRY, SYGVKD. V lost 4 bases to trimming and J lost 6 bases, with 18 bases between them. The CDR3 runs 15 residues. The CDR3 here is CAISATGTQFDGYTF. In nucleotides, the CDR3 is TGTGCCATCAGTGCCACCGGGACACAGTTCGATGGCTACACCTTC.

This clone was seen just once. The rearrangement joins TRBV27 to TRBJ2-7; D is unclear. V was cut by 2 bases and J by 3 bases, with 11 bases left in between. CDR1 MNHEY and CDR2 SMNVEV come from the germline V gene (reference sequence). CDR3 size: 14 residues. The CDR3 loop reads CASSLGYSHYEQYF. For the CDR3, the DNA is TGTGCCAGCAGTTTAGGCTACAGTCACTACGAGCAGTACTTC.

This chain links TRBV5-1 with TRBJ2-2; 9 positions match TRBD1. This CDR3 contains 15 residues. The germline CDR1 and CDR2 sequences are SGHRS and YFSETQ. V shed 4 bases, J shed 3 bases, and the junction held 4 bases outside the gene matches. This CDR3 is CASSPGTGYTGELFF. CDR3 bases: TGCGCCAGCAGCCCCGGGACAGGGTACACCGGGGAGCTGTTTTTT.